What follows are 30 T cell receptor beta chains derived from one specimen sequenced in a study of PD-L1 blockade in urothelial cancer. Assay used: immunoSEQ multiplex PCR; TCRdb lists only in-frame clones, some missing. The table includes about 88,000 clones, over 90% detected once. Sequencing was performed on PBMCs, taken around atezolizumab (anti-PD-L1) treatment. Source of these receptors: a man between 60 and 70 years old with urothelial cancer.

V gene TRBV19 combines with J gene TRBJ2-2, with 8 bases fitting TRBD2. CDR1 is LNHDA and CDR2 is SQIVND in the germline V gene (reference sequence). The CDR3 runs to 15 residues. The V segment lost 0 bases and the J segment 5 bases; nucleotides outside the gene matches: 2. The CDR3 spells CASSIDERGTGELFF. CDR3 in DNA: TGTGCCAGTAGTATAGATGAGCGGGGGACCGGGGAGCTGTTTTTT.

This chain connects TRBV30 to TRBJ2-1, with TRBD2 identical over 9 bases. Germline loops: CDR1 GTSNPN, CDR2 SVGIG (reference sequence). V gave up 0 bases and J gave up 4 bases; unmatched junction bases: 7. The CDR3 totals 16 residues. In DNA form, the CDR3 reads TGTGCCTGGAGTGTACTGGGACTAGCTATATACAATGAGCAGTTCTTC. Its translation is CAWSVLGLAIYNEQFF.

The V gene is TRBV5-1, the J gene TRBJ2-5; D is possibly TRBD1 (5 bases). The CDR3 has 13 residues. Germline CDR1 is SGHRS and CDR2 is YFSETQ. V was trimmed by 6 bases and J by 1 base, leaving 10 bases between them. CDR3 loop: CASTPDSQETQYF. The CDR3 nucleotides are TGCGCCAGCACCCCCGACAGCCAAGAGACCCAGTACTTC.

The rearrangement joins TRBV29-1 to TRBJ2-1; TRBD2 agrees at 15 bases. This CDR3 contains 14 residues. V shed 7 bases and J 6 bases; nucleotides not matched to a gene: 4. Germline V gene lookup returns CDR1 SQVTM and CDR2 ANQGSEA. CDR3 in DNA: TGCAGCGCAGGACTAGCGGGAGGGTCCAATGAGCAGTTCTTC. Translation: CSAGLAGGSNEQFF.

As DNA, the CDR3 is TGTGCCAGCAGCTCGACAGGGAACACCGGGGAGCTGTTTTTT. The encoded protein is CASSSTGNTGELFF. The chain recombines TRBV9 with TRBJ2-2, with TRBD1 as a possible D gene (6 bases). V dropped 4 bases and J dropped 1 base, with 8 bases sitting between them. The CDR3 length is 14 residues. Germline V CDR1 and CDR2: SGDLS, YYNGEE.

V is TRBV18 and J is TRBJ2-3, with D possibly being TRBD1 (5 bases). Germline assignment: CDR1 KGHSH and CDR2 LQKENI. The V end lost 3 bases, the J end lost 2 bases, and 6 bases lay between the germline ends. This CDR3 is built from 13 residues. CDR3 sequence: CASSPRVTDTQYF. For the CDR3, the DNA is TGTGCCAGCTCACCCAGGGTCACAGATACGCAGTATTTT.

This chain connects TRBV25-1 to TRBJ2-5; 8 bases are shared with TRBD2. CDR3 length: 15 residues. V shed 7 bases, J shed 7 bases, and the junction held 14 bases outside the gene matches. Germline values: CDR1 MGHDK, CDR2 SYGVNS. The CDR3 nucleotides are TGTGCCAGCACCGCCGGGGGGGCAGGGCCAGGGACCCAGTACTTC. This translates into CASTAGGAGPGTQYF. The whole variable domain, remainder taken from reference TRBV25-1 and TRBJ2-5, is EADIYQTPRYLVIGTGKKITLECSQTMGHDKMYWYQQDPGMELHLIHYSYGVNSTEKGDLSSESTVSRIRTEHFPLTLESARPSHTSQYLCASTAGGAGPGTQYFGPGTRLLVL.

The rearrangement links TRBV4-1 to TRBJ2-1; 11 positions match TRBD2. Germline V CDR1 and CDR2: MGHRA, YSYEKL. Trimming cost V 3 bases and J 4 bases; bases outside gene matches: 14. The CDR3 runs 19 residues. CDR3 protein: CASSQSHGLAGGAYNEQFF. CDR3 bases: TGCGCCAGCAGCCAGTCCCATGGACTAGCGGGCGGGGCGTACAATGAGCAGTTCTTC.

The chain combines TRBV5-4 with TRBJ2-7, with a possible D match to TRBD1 (7 bases). The CDR3 has 13 residues. V lost 3 bases and J lost 5, with 12 bases in between. CDR1 SGHNT and CDR2 YYREEE come from the germline V gene (reference sequence). The CDR3 bases are TGTGCCAGCAGCTGGAGGGGGCTGGACGAGCAGTACTTC. Translated: CASSWRGLDEQYF.

V is TRBV5-4 and J is TRBJ1-1; perhaps TRBD1 as D (6 bases). The length of the CDR3 is 13 residues. Germline lookup yields CDR1 SGHNT and CDR2 YYREEE (reference sequence). V was clipped by 4 bases and J by 8 bases, with 15 bases between them. The CDR3 bases are TGTGCCAGCAGCCAGGGGACGGAAGGGGAAGCTTTCTTT. Translation gives CASSQGTEGEAFF.

Here the CDR3 reads CASSRTSYNEQFF. CDR3 nucleotides: TGTGCCAGCAGTCGGACTAGCTACAATGAGCAGTTCTTC. The chain combines TRBV4-2 with TRBJ2-1; 7 bases fit TRBD2. Germline CDR1 reads LGHNA; CDR2 reads YNFKEQ. The CDR3 extends over 13 amino acids. J was trimmed by 3 bases and V by 6 bases; bases with no gene match: 2.

DNA of the CDR3: TGTGCCAGCAGTTATGGTCTAGCCGAACAAGAGCAGTACTTC. Translation: CASSYGLAEQEQYF. The chain is built from TRBV6-5 and TRBJ2-7; tentatively, D is TRBD2 (5 bases). V lost 3 bases and J 7 bases, leaving 16 bases between the germline ends. The length of the CDR3 is 14 residues. Germline CDR1 reads MNHEY; CDR2 reads SVGAGI.

V gene TRBV28 combines with J gene TRBJ2-7, with D possibly being TRBD2 (6 bases). CDR1 and CDR2 (germline): MDHEN, SYDVKM. The CDR3 runs 14 residues. V gave up 2 bases and J gave up 6 bases, with 14 bases separating them. The CDR3 DNA is TGTGCCAGCAGTTTACCGGGAGCGGTGGTCGAGCAGTACTTC. Its protein product is CASSLPGAVVEQYF. The full variable domain, with the rest looked up from reference TRBV28 and TRBJ2-7, is DVKVTQSSRYLVKRTGEKVFLECVQDMDHENMFWYRQDPGLGLRLIYFSYDVKMKEKGDIPEGYSVSREKKERFSLILESASTNQTSMYLCASSLPGAVVEQYFGPGTRLTVT.

This clone has just one count. The chain links TRBV5-1 to TRBJ1-4; 8 nucleotides align to TRBD1. J was trimmed by 8 bases and V by 7 bases; bases with no gene match: 13. CDR1 and CDR2 from the germline V gene are SGHRS and YFSETQ. The CDR3 length is 15 residues. The CDR3 reads CASQVNGQGGEKLFF. DNA for the CDR3: TGCGCCAGCCAAGTCAACGGACAGGGTGGCGAAAAACTGTTTTTT.

The gene calls are TRBV9 and TRBJ2-3, with 11 nucleotides matching TRBD2. The germline V gene has CDR1 SGDLS and CDR2 YYNGEE. V lost 0 bases and J lost 5; bases outside the gene matches: 11. The CDR3 is 18 residues long. The CDR3 nucleotides are TGTGCCAGCAGCGTAGCTGCAATAGCGGGGGGGCCGGAAGATACGCAGTATTTT. This codes for CASSVAAIAGGPEDTQYF.

J is TRBJ2-7 and V is TRBV5-6, with 7 bases that match TRBD1. Germline CDR1 SGHDT, CDR2 YYEEEE. The length of the CDR3 is 17 residues. The trim removed 4 bases at V and 2 bases at J, leaving 15 bases unmatched. The chain's CDR3 is CASSRGQVFSPTYEQYF. CDR3 bases: TGTGCCAGCAGCCGAGGACAGGTCTTCAGCCCAACCTACGAGCAGTACTTC.

The chain carries TRBV7-3 and TRBJ2-1, with TRBD2 as a possible D gene (5 bases). CDR1 is SGHTA and CDR2 is FQGTGA in the germline V gene. The CDR3 spans 15 residues. V lost 4 bases, J lost 5 bases, and 15 bases lay in between. CDR3 residues: CASSWREGQDNEQFF. DNA of the CDR3: TGTGCCAGCAGCTGGAGAGAGGGCCAGGACAATGAGCAGTTCTTC. The whole variable domain, filled in from reference TRBV7-3 and TRBJ2-1, reads GAGVSQTPSNKVTEKGKYVELRCDPISGHTALYWYRQSLGQGPEFLIYFQGTGAADDSGLPNDRFFAVRPEGSVSTLKIQRTERGDSAVYLCASSWREGQDNEQFFGPGTRLTVL.

The chain links TRBV27 to TRBJ1-4, with D possibly TRBD1 on 5 matching bases. Germline-derived CDR1 and CDR2 are MNHEY and SMNVEV (reference sequence). V lost 10 bases to trimming and J lost 8 bases, with 20 bases between them. The CDR3 totals 14 residues. CDR3 coding DNA: TGTGCCACCGGGAGTGGGGGGGGTAGCGAAAAACTGTTTTTT. Protein product: CATGSGGGSEKLFF.

This sequence joins TRBV7-2 and TRBJ2-5; 7 bases are a match to TRBD1. Germline V lookup: CDR1 SGHTA, CDR2 FQGNSA. The CDR3 extends over 14 amino acids. Trimming at V came to 2 bases and at J to 5 bases, leaving 5 bases not matched to a gene. The CDR3 protein is CASSLSRGTETQYF. CDR3 in DNA: TGTGCCAGCAGCTTAAGCAGGGGGACGGAGACCCAGTACTTC.

This clone was recorded only once. The chain uses TRBV7-9 and TRBJ1-4, with TRBD1 matching over 9 bases. The CDR3 covers 14 residues. The germline V gene has CDR1 SEHNR and CDR2 FQNEAQ (reference sequence). V trimming: 5 bases; J trimming: 4 bases; junction bases outside the gene matches: 2. CDR3 in amino acids: CASSVGQGNEKLFF. Here the CDR3 DNA reads TGTGCCAGCAGCGTGGGACAGGGTAATGAAAAACTGTTTTTT.

This chain uses TRBV28 with TRBJ2-7; 7 bases agree with TRBD2. Trimming cost V 3 bases and J 3 bases; bases outside gene matches: 11. Germline values: CDR1 MDHEN, CDR2 SYDVKM. The CDR3 consists of 16 residues. The CDR3 DNA sequence: TGTGCCAGCAGTTTTCTGGCTAGCGGAACCTACTACGAGCAGTACTTC. Protein sequence: CASSFLASGTYYEQYF.

The chain combines TRBV6-5 with TRBJ1-5; 8 nucleotides align to TRBD1. Germline CDR1 and CDR2: MNHEY and SVGAGI. The CDR3 extends over 14 amino acids. With 8 bases clipped from V and 3 bases from J, the junction kept 6 bases outside the gene matches. In nucleotides, the CDR3 is TGTGCCAGCGCTAAGACAGGGGACAATCAGCCCCAGCATTTT. This codes for CASAKTGDNQPQHF.

The rearrangement joins TRBV5-1 to TRBJ2-3; 9 bases are a match to TRBD1. CDR1 SGHRS and CDR2 YFSETQ come from the germline V gene. The CDR3 totals 20 residues. The ends lost 5 bases at V and 0 bases at J; junction bases unmatched: 19. The CDR3 region is CASRAPGQGSSSGSTDTQYF. The CDR3 nucleotides are TGCGCCAGCAGGGCCCCCGGACAGGGGTCGTCTAGCGGAAGCACAGATACGCAGTATTTT.

V and J are TRBV6-5 and TRBJ1-1; TRBD1 matches 7 bases. The germline V gene has CDR1 MNHEY and CDR2 SVGAGI. J gave up 1 base and V 7 bases, and 6 bases lay outside the gene matches. CDR3 length: 14 residues. The CDR3 loop is CASTYGTANTEAFF. In nucleotides, the CDR3 is TGTGCCAGCACCTATGGGACAGCGAACACTGAAGCTTTCTTT.

The chain couples TRBV10-3 to TRBJ1-2; 7 bases are a match to TRBD1. The CDR3 is 13 amino acids. V shed 6 bases, J shed 7 bases, and the junction held 8 bases outside the gene matches. CDR1 is ENHRY, CDR2 SYGVKD, per germline. DNA for the CDR3: TGTGCCATCAGGACAGACAGGGTTGCTGGCTACACCTTC. Protein: CAIRTDRVAGYTF.

Note on this clone: A junction boundary mismatches the germline segment, possibly from a read error. The rearrangement joins TRBV6-1 to TRBJ1-5; D unresolved. The CDR3 length is 12 residues. The germline CDR1 and CDR2 sequences are MNHNS and SASEGT. The CDR3 nucleotides are TGTGTCAGCAGTGATTGGGCCTCCGCCCAGCATTTT. It translates to CVSSDWASAQHF.

The chain links TRBV11-3 to TRBJ2-2; a weak D match, TRBD1 (6 bases). With 5 bases removed from V and 5 bases from J, the gap between germline ends came to 12 bases. Germline CDR1 SGHNT, CDR2 YENEEA. CDR3 length: 14 amino acids. CDR3 amino acids: CASSTSGETGELFF. For the CDR3, the DNA is TGTGCCAGCAGCACCTCAGGGGAGACCGGGGAGCTGTTTTTT.

The chain employs TRBV9 and TRBJ2-3, with D uncertain. The CDR3 sequence is 13 residues long. V was clipped by 4 bases and J by 3 bases, with 9 bases between them. Per germline, CDR1 SGDLS and CDR2 YYNGEE. CDR3 in amino acids: CASSSRPTDTQYF. CDR3 coding DNA: TGTGCCAGCAGCTCGCGTCCTACAGATACGCAGTATTTT. Full variable domain (missing parts from reference TRBV9 and TRBJ2-3): DSGVTQTPKHLITATGQRVTLRCSPRSGDLSVYWYQQSLDQGLQFLIQYYNGEERAKGNILERFSAQQFPDLHSELNLSSLELGDSALYFCASSSRPTDTQYFGPGTRLTVL.

This clone appeared a single time. The chain uses TRBV4-2 and TRBJ2-7, with 9 bases that match TRBD1. This CDR3 is built from 15 residues. Germline CDR1 reads LGHNA; CDR2 reads YNFKEQ. The J segment lost 4 bases and the V segment lost 3 bases, leaving 7 bases of the junction unmatched. This CDR3 reads CASSQDGQGWYEQYF. The CDR3 nucleotides read TGTGCCAGCAGCCAGGACGGACAGGGGTGGTACGAGCAGTACTTC.

This sequence joins TRBV5-1 and TRBJ1-2; 7 bases match TRBD1. The V gene end was trimmed by 4 bases and the J gene end by 4 bases; junction bases not matched to a gene: 19. The V gene's germline CDR1 is SGHRS and CDR2 YFSETQ. This CDR3 contains 18 residues. CDR3 sequence: CASSPRPPSGGQAYGYTF. Written as DNA, the CDR3 is TGCGCCAGCAGCCCGCGGCCCCCTTCCGGTGGACAGGCCTATGGCTACACCTTC.